This entry describes one T cell receptor (beta chain). The antigen is unknown. In the PCR, 60 Vbeta and 13 Jbeta primers were used. Profiled with immunoSEQ multiplex PCR; TCRdb holds only in-frame clones, not every one. The sample lists 150,000 to 200,000 clones, approximately 80% occurring once. The data were taken from a study of cytomegalovirus exposure and HLA in healthy donors. Study conclusions and caveats: Reportedly, TCR beta sequences accurately predicted HLA-A and HLA-B alleles in most subjects. More clonal expansion characterized HLA-associated TCR beta chains than equally common others in a later analysis. Among the sequence variants, a highly shared cluster was likely an artifact of sequencing.

The CDR3 spans 14 residues. V lost 4 bases to trimming and J lost 9 bases, with 17 bases between them. Germline loops: CDR1 SGHNT, CDR2 YYREEE (reference sequence). The V call is TRBV5-4, the J call TRBJ1-3; D possibly corresponds to TRBD1 (5 bases). Input material: PBMCs. The receptor comes from a woman in her twenties or thirties in good health and CMV-seronegative. The CDR3 loop is CASSARASGGTIYF. For the CDR3, the DNA is TGTGCCAGCAGCGCCAGGGCGTCCGGGGGCACCATATATTTT.